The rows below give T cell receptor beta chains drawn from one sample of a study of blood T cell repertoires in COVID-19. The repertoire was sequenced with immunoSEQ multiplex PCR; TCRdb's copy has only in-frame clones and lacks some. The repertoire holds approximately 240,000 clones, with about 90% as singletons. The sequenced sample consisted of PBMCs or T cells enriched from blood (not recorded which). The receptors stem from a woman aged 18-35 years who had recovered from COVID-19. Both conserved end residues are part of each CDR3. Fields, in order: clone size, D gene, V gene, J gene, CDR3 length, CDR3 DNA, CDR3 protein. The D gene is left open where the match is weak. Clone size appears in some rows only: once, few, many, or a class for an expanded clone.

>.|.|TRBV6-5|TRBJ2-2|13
TGTGCCAGCAGTCGCGACAGTACCGGGGAGCTGTTTTTT
CASSRDSTGELFF
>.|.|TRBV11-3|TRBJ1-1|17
TGTGCCAGCAGCTCTCAGGGAGGTTTTCTCAATGGCACTGAAGCTTTCTTT
CASSSQGGFLNGTEAFF
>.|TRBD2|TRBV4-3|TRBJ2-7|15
TGCGCCAGCAGCTACTCCGGGACTAGCGGATACGAGCAGTACTTC
CASSYSGTSGYEQYF
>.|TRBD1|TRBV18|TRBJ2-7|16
TGTGCCAGCTCACCTCAACTCTTGACAGGGGGAGACGAGCAGTACTTC
CASSPQLLTGGDEQYF
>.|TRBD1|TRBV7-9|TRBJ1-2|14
TGTGCCAGCATCCGGACAGGGGTTAGTGATGGCTACACCTTC
CASIRTGVSDGYTF
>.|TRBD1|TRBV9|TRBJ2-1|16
TGTGCCAGCAGCGTAGGTGTGGGACAGGGTCTGAATGAGCAGTTCTTC
CASSVGVGQGLNEQFF
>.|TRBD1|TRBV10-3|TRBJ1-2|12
TGTGCCACCTCGACAGGGCTCTATGGCTACACCTTC
CATSTGLYGYTF
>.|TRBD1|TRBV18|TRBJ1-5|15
TGTGCCAGCTCCTCCGGGACAGGGACCCATCAGCCCCAGCATTTT
CASSSGTGTHQPQHF
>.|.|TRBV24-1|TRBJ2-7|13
TGTGCCACCAGTAACCCAGGGTCCTACGAGCAGTACTTC
CATSNPGSYEQYF
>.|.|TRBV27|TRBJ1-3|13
TGTGCCAGCAGACGTTCAGCTGGAAACACCATATATTTT
CASRRSAGNTIYF
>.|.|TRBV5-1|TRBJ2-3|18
TGCGCCAGCAGCTTATCACCCCCGAGGGCCCTAAGTAAAGATACGCAGTATTTT
CASSLSPPRALSKDTQYF
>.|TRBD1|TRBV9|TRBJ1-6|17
TGTGCCAGCAGCTTTCATTGGGACAGGGGAGTTTATTCACCCCTCCACTTT
CASSFHWDRGVYSPLHF
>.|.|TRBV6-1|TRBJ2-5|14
TGTGCCAGCAGTTCCAGGGGAGCCCAAGAGACCCAGTACTTC
CASSSRGAQETQYF
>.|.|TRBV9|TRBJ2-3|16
TGTGCCAGCAGCGTAGCGGAGGGCCGGCTGTCAGATACGCAGTATTTT
CASSVAEGRLSDTQYF
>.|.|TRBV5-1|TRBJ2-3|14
TGCGCCAGCAGCACCGGGACTAGCACAGATACGCAGTATTTT
CASSTGTSTDTQYF
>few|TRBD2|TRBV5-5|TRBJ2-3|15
TGTGCCAGCAGCCTCCTAGCGGGGGACACAGATACGCAGTATTTT
CASSLLAGDTDTQYF
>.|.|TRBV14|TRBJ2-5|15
TGTGCCAGCAGCCAAGGGTCCGGGACACGGGAGACCCAGTACTTC
CASSQGSGTRETQYF
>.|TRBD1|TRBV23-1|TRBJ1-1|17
TGCGCCAGCAGTCAATGGCCCCCAGGGACAGTTAACACTGAAGCTTTCTTT
CASSQWPPGTVNTEAFF
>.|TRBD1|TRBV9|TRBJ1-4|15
TGTGCCAGCAGCCCAACCGGGACAGGGAATGAAAAACTGTTTTTT
CASSPTGTGNEKLFF
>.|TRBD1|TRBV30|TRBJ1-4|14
TGTGCCTGGAGAGACCGGGACAGGGCCATAGAGAGAGTTTTT
CAWRDRDRAIERVF
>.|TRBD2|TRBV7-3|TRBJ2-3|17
TGTGCCAGCAGCTTACTCCCACTAGCGGGGGGTACAGATACGCAGTATTTT
CASSLLPLAGGTDTQYF
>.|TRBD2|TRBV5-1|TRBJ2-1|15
TGCGCCAGCTACAGTGGACTAGCGGGGTACAATGAGCAGTTCTTC
CASYSGLAGYNEQFF
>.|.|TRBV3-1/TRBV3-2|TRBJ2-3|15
TGTGCCAGCAGCCAAGTCCTCCGGGTCACAGATACGCAGTATTTT
CASSQVLRVTDTQYF
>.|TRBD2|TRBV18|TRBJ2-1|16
TGTGCCAGCTCACCTATCGGGACTAGCGGGGCCAATGAGCAGTTCTTC
CASSPIGTSGANEQFF
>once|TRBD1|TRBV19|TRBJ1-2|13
TGTGCCAGTAGTCCACAGGGGAGCTATGGCTACACCTTC
CASSPQGSYGYTF
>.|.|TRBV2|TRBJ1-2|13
TGTGCCAGCAGCCGACAGAGTAACTATGGCTACACCTTC
CASSRQSNYGYTF
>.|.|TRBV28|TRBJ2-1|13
TGTGCCAGCAGCCCTAACCCCCTGAATGAGCAGTTCTTC
CASSPNPLNEQFF
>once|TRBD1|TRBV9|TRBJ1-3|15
TGTGCCAGCAGCGCGGGGACAGCTGCTGGAAACACCATATATTTT
CASSAGTAAGNTIYF
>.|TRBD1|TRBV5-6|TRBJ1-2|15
TGTGCCAGCAGCGCAGGGGGCGGGCCTAACTATGGCTACACCTTC
CASSAGGGPNYGYTF
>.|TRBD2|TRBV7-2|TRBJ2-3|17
TGTGCCAGCAGCTTATCCCAAGCCGGGGGGGGCACAGATACGCAGTATTTT
CASSLSQAGGGTDTQYF
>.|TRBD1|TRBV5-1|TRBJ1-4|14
TGCGCCAGCAGTTCCGACAGGGGGAACGAAAAACTGTTTTTT
CASSSDRGNEKLFF
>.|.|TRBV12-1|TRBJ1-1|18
TGTGCCAGCAGCTTTTTTGAATCAGGGTTTTGGGGTAACACTGAAGCTTTCTTT
CASSFFESGFWGNTEAFF
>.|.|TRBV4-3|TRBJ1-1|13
TGCGCCAGCAGCCTGATTGGACAGCCTGAAGCTTTCTTT
CASSLIGQPEAFF
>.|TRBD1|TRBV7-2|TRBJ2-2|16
TGTGCCAGCAGCAACTACAGGGGGCATTTTGCCGGGGAGCTGTTTTTT
CASSNYRGHFAGELFF
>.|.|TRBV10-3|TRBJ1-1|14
TGTGCCATCAGTGAGTCGGTCGGGGGCACTGAAGCTTTCTTT
CAISESVGGTEAFF
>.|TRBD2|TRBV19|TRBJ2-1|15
TGTGCCAGTAGTATTCTAGCGGGAGGTGGCAATGAGCAGTTCTTC
CASSILAGGGNEQFF
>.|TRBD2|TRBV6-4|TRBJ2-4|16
TGTGCCAGCAGTCCAACTAGCGGGGGGGCCAAAAACATTCAGTACTTC
CASSPTSGGAKNIQYF
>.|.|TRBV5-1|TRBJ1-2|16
TGCGCCAGCAGCCCGACAACCGGGACACTCAACTATGGCTACACCTTC
CASSPTTGTLNYGYTF
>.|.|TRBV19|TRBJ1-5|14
TGTGCCAGTATCCATGGGGGGTCAGGGCAGCCCCAGCATTTT
CASIHGGSGQPQHF
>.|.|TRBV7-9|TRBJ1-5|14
TGTGCCAGCAGCTCCACCGAGGACAATCAGCCCCAGCATTTT
CASSSTEDNQPQHF
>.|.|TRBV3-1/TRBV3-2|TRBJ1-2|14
TGTGCCAGCAGCGTTTGGGGCACAAACTATGGCTACACCTTC
CASSVWGTNYGYTF
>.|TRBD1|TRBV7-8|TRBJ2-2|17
TGTGCCAGCAGCTTAGAGGTTTACAGGGGGCCAACCGGGGAGCTGTTTTTT
CASSLEVYRGPTGELFF
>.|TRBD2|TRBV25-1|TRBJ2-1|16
TGTGCCAGCAGTGAATTAACTAGCGGGGTCTACAATGAGCAGTTCTTC
CASSELTSGVYNEQFF
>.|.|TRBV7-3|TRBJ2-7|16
TGTGCCAGCAGCTTAGGAGGCCCGGGACTCAAGTACGAGCAGTACTTC
CASSLGGPGLKYEQYF
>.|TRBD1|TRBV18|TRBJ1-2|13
TGTGCCAGCTCTCTGACAGGGGATGGAGGCTACACCTTC
CASSLTGDGGYTF